One and the same sample provided the 12 T cell receptor beta chains below, sequenced in a study of PD-L1 blockade in urothelial cancer (dated by TCRdb to about 2017). Library creation used the immunoSEQ multiplex PCR assay. This immuneACCESS table, as held by TCRdb, lists in-frame sequences with V and J called but not all clones. Of the missing ones, under half trace to an unresolved V gene in checked studies; the others have no known cause. The sample contains over 65,000 clones, around four fifths of them found a single time. 4% to 6% of the sample rests with the top ten. This sample comprised PBMCs, obtained around atezolizumab (anti-PD-L1) treatment. All receptors derive from a man between 65 and 80 years old with urothelial cancer.

With respect to this clone: The sample carries other DNA sequences with the same CDR3. This rearrangement joins TRBV7-6 to TRBJ2-3; 9 bases line up with TRBD2. V was pared by 1 base and J by 1 base, with 3 bases of the junction left unmatched. The CDR3 sequence is 16 residues long. Germline V gene sequence: CDR1 SGHVS, CDR2 FNYEAQ. The chain's CDR3 is CASSLGAGGGTDTQYF. The CDR3 nucleotides are TGTGCCAGCAGCTTAGGAGCGGGAGGCGGCACAGATACGCAGTATTTT.

The CDR3 bases are TGTGCCAGCAGTTCCGTTCCCTATGGCTACACCTTC. It yields the protein CASSSVPYGYTF. The genes are TRBV28 and TRBJ1-2; D call uncertain. The V end lost 4 bases, the J end lost 4 bases, and 7 bases lay between the germline ends. The CDR3 loop spans 12 amino acids. Germline values: CDR1 MDHEN, CDR2 SYDVKM.

The rearrangement links TRBV10-2 to TRBJ2-7; 8 positions match TRBD2. V shed 6 bases and J 2 bases; nucleotides not matched to a gene: 12. The CDR3 contains 16 residues. Germline V gene lookup returns CDR1 WSHSY and CDR2 SAAADI. The CDR3 nucleotides are TGCGCCAGCAGGGCAGGCGGGAGGCCCGATACCTACGAGCAGTACTTC. Protein sequence: CASRAGGRPDTYEQYF.

In nucleotides, the CDR3 is TGTGCCAGCAAGCGAAGGGGGAGCGAGCAGTACTTC. Residues: CASKRRGSEQYF. V is TRBV25-1 and J is TRBJ2-7; tentatively, D is TRBD1 (6 bases). The V gene's germline CDR1 is MGHDK and CDR2 SYGVNS. V dropped 7 bases and J dropped 6 bases, with 13 bases sitting between them. This CDR3 contains 12 residues.

The V call is TRBV11-2, the J call TRBJ2-4; D gene unclear. Trimming left V 1 base short and J 7 bases short, with 14 bases between. The CDR3 runs to 15 residues. Germline V gives CDR1 SGHAT, CDR2 FQNNGV. CDR3 DNA sequence: TGTGCCAGCAGCTTAGCCGGAGAGAATTGGAACATTCAGTACTTC. Protein: CASSLAGENWNIQYF.

The genes are TRBV5-1 and TRBJ1-1, with a tentative D call TRBD1 (6 bases). Germline V CDR1 and CDR2: SGHRS, YFSETQ. The CDR3 consists of 15 residues. The V end lost 0 bases, the J end lost 6 bases, and 15 bases lay between the germline ends. In nucleotides, the CDR3 is TGCGCCAGCAGCTTGGATGGGGGGGCCGGGGCTGAAGCTTTCTTT. This gives the protein CASSLDGGAGAEAFF.

J is TRBJ2-7 and V is TRBV6-5, with 7 bases lining up with TRBD1. After removal of 6 bases from V and 4 bases from J, the junction contained 12 bases not matched to a gene. The germline V gene encodes CDR1 MNHEY and CDR2 SVGAGI. The CDR3 has 15 residues. The CDR3 nucleotides are TGTGCCAGCAGATCCCGCTCAGGGGGTTCGTACGAGCAGTACTTC. As protein: CASRSRSGGSYEQYF.

This clone was counted between two and nine times. This chain connects TRBV18 to TRBJ2-7, with 16 bases lining up with TRBD2. CDR1 KGHSH and CDR2 LQKENI come from the germline V gene. The CDR3 spans 17 residues. After removal of 4 bases from V and 1 base from J, the junction contained 4 bases not matched to a gene. CDR3: CASSQGLAGGPSYEQYF. The CDR3 DNA reads TGTGCCAGCTCACAGGGACTAGCGGGAGGGCCATCCTACGAGCAGTACTTC.

The chain has TRBV2 and TRBJ2-7; D is perhaps TRBD2 (6 bases). The CDR3 covers 15 residues. Germline V gene data show CDR1 as SNHLY and CDR2 as FYNNEI. Trimming removed 2 bases at V and 6 bases at J, with 17 bases between. This CDR3 reads CASSESGGKAGEQYF. The CDR3 coding sequence is TGTGCCAGCAGTGAATCGGGCGGGAAAGCCGGCGAGCAGTACTTC.

J is TRBJ2-7 and V is TRBV19, with TRBD2 identical over 11 bases. There are 14 residues in the CDR3. Germline CDR1 and CDR2: LNHDA and SQIVND (reference sequence). This CDR3 is CASHSSGRSNEQYF. The CDR3 region has the DNA TGTGCGAGTCACTCTAGCGGGAGGTCCAACGAGCAGTACTTC.

This chain uses TRBV29-1 with TRBJ1-2; possibly TRBD1 for D (5 bases). Germline V gives CDR1 SQVTM, CDR2 ANQGSEA. V dropped 3 bases and J dropped 7 bases, with 6 bases sitting between them. The CDR3 covers 10 residues. For the CDR3, the DNA is TGCAGCGTTGACGGGGGTGGCTACACCTTC. Protein sequence: CSVDGGGYTF.

The rearrangement joins TRBV19 to TRBJ1-2, with TRBD1 matching over 9 bases. Germline CDR1 is LNHDA and CDR2 is SQIVND (reference sequence). The CDR3 runs to 14 residues. V gave up 4 bases and J gave up 8 bases; unmatched junction bases: 8. CDR3 nucleotide sequence: TGTGCCAGTAGTAGCCAGACAGGGGGGAGAGGCTACACCTTC. Translated, it gives CASSSQTGGRGYTF.